The 13 T cell receptor beta chains presented below share a single source sample, sequenced in a study of T-cell memory formation after mild COVID-19. TCRdb passed the 5' RACE reads through MiXCR, listing each CDR3 protein once. The profile shows almost 250,000 distinct CDR3 sequences, 15% of them singletons. Material for sequencing was PBMCs or a T cell subset sorted from them (not recorded which). The receptors shown here come from an adult woman who had mild COVID-19 (a few samples of this study predate the infection). Cell type and time point are not known.

Only a few counts were recorded for this clonotype. The chain has TRBV24-1 and TRBJ2-3; possible D gene TRBD2, 5 bases. This CDR3 region has 14 residues. The germline V and J ends were trimmed by 4 bases and 2 bases, with 9 bases remaining between them. Germline lookup yields CDR1 KGHDR and CDR2 SFDVKD. The DNA of the CDR3 is TGTGCCACCAGTGAACGTGGACTCACAGATACGCAGTATTTT. This codes for CATSERGLTDTQYF.

This clonotype was recorded a few times. The chain uses TRBV20-1 and TRBJ2-1; TRBD1 matches 7 bases. Germline CDR1 reads DFQATT; CDR2 reads SNEGSKA (reference sequence). V dropped 3 bases and J dropped 8; count of bases not matched to a gene: 10. The CDR3 has 14 residues. Written as DNA, the CDR3 is TGCAGTGCTAGGGCCCCGACAGGGTTCGATGAGCAGTTCTTC. This translates into CSARAPTGFDEQFF.

This sequence joins TRBV5-1 and TRBJ1-2; D gene ambiguous. The length of the CDR3 is 13 residues. Per germline, CDR1 SGHRS and CDR2 YFSETQ. V lost 0 bases to trimming and J lost 6 bases, with 9 bases between them. CDR3 coding DNA: TGCGCCAGCAGCTTGGAGATAGGGAATGGCTACACCTTC. Translated: CASSLEIGNGYTF.

The chain is built from TRBV6-5 and TRBJ2-2, with 10 bases identical to TRBD2. This CDR3 contains 14 residues. J gave up 6 bases and V 8 bases, and 6 bases lay outside the gene matches. Germline CDR1 reads MNHEY; CDR2 reads SVGAGI. Here the CDR3 DNA reads TGTGCCAGCGCACTAGCGGGATGGGCCGGGGAGCTGTTTTTT. Translating it yields CASALAGWAGELFF.

This clonotype was counted only a few times. This rearrangement joins TRBV5-1 to TRBJ2-7; perhaps TRBD2 as D (5 bases). The CDR3 totals 13 residues. Germline V lookup: CDR1 SGHRS, CDR2 YFSETQ. The V end was cut by 4 bases, the J end by 4 bases, with 12 bases between. CDR3 sequence reads: CASSHAGEYEQYF. DNA of the CDR3: TGCGCCAGCAGCCACGCCGGGGAGTACGAGCAGTACTTC.

The CDR3 DNA reads as TGTGCCAGCAGCGTTGGACAGGGGGAAGGCTACGAGCAGTACTTC. Residues: CASSVGQGEGYEQYF. The chain carries TRBV9 and TRBJ2-7, with 10 bases aligning to TRBD1. The CDR3 is made up of 15 amino acids. CDR1 SGDLS and CDR2 YYNGEE come from the germline V gene. With 2 bases clipped from V and 3 bases from J, the junction kept 5 bases outside the gene matches.

This clonotype has at least ten counts. The rearrangement joins TRBV3-1 to TRBJ2-3, with D unclear. V was shortened by 2 bases and J by 0 bases, with 6 bases between the two germline ends. The CDR3 has 14 amino acids. CDR1 and CDR2 from the germline V gene are LGHDT and YNNKEL (reference sequence). The CDR3 protein is CASSQTSSTDTQYF. In nucleotides, the CDR3 is TGTGCCAGCAGCCAAACCTCTAGCACAGATACGCAGTATTTT.

This clonotype was seen only a few times. V gene TRBV2 combines with J gene TRBJ2-7, with 10 nucleotides matching TRBD1. This CDR3 has 14 residues. The germline CDR1 and CDR2 sequences are SNHLY and FYNNEI. The ends lost 9 bases at V and 7 bases at J; junction bases unmatched: 12. The DNA for the CDR3 is TGTGCCAGTGGGAGGGGACAGGGGACACCAGAGCAGTACTTC. As protein: CASGRGQGTPEQYF.

This clonotype was observed a handful of times. This chain links TRBV7-3 with TRBJ2-3; unclear D gene. The CDR3 consists of 14 residues. Trimming shortened V by 5 bases and J by 4 bases, and 13 bases separated the two germline ends. Germline values: CDR1 SGHTA, CDR2 FQGTGA. DNA for the CDR3: TGTGCCAGCAGCCCGATGGTCCCCGCAGATACGCAGTATTTT. Translation: CASSPMVPADTQYF.

This chain's CDR3 is CAWIYWGGYGYTF. The DNA for the CDR3 is TGTGCCTGGATCTACTGGGGTGGCTATGGCTACACCTTC. V usage is TRBV30 and J usage is TRBJ1-2; no clear D gene. V shed 4 bases and J shed 4 bases, with 13 bases lying between them. The CDR3 has 13 amino acids. Germline CDR1 reads GTSNPN; CDR2 reads SVGIG (reference sequence).

The chain has TRBV29-1 and TRBJ2-7; 8 nucleotides align to TRBD1. The CDR3 is 15 amino acids. Germline trimming cut 0 bases from V and 3 bases from J; bases unmatched to any gene: 7. Germline loops: CDR1 SQVTM, CDR2 ANQGSEA. The CDR3 region is CSVEDRQGIGYEQYF. The DNA for the CDR3 is TGCAGCGTTGAAGACAGACAGGGGATCGGCTACGAGCAGTACTTC.

The rearrangement joins TRBV18 to TRBJ1-4; perhaps TRBD1 as D (6 bases). This CDR3 is 14 amino acids long. Germline V gene lookup returns CDR1 KGHSH and CDR2 LQKENI. V gave up 1 base and J gave up 8 bases, with 11 bases separating them. The CDR3 region has the DNA TGTGCCAGCTCACCACGGGGGCTTGACGAAAAACTGTTTTTT. Translating gives CASSPRGLDEKLFF.

V and J are TRBV9 and TRBJ1-2, with 8 bases that match TRBD1. The CDR3 length is 14 residues. CDR1 and CDR2 from the germline V gene are SGDLS and YYNGEE. V lost 0 bases to trimming and J lost 2 bases; unmatched junction nucleotides: 0. The CDR3 loop reads CASSVGQGNYGYTF. The CDR3 DNA is TGTGCCAGCAGCGTAGGACAGGGGAACTATGGCTACACCTTC.